The clone carrying this T cell receptor beta chain came up once. Antigen: not known. These data come from a study of T cells in localized non-small cell lung cancer. Study-level results: The greatest T cell clonality was found in uninvolved adjacent lung (higher than in tumor).

The table came from immunoSEQ multiplex PCR; TCRdb's copy has only in-frame clones and leaves some out. The sample has almost 30,000 clones, more than 75% seen once; the top ten hold approximately 13%. The ends lost 5 bases at V and 2 bases at J; junction bases unmatched: 6. The CDR3 contains 14 residues. In germline, CDR1 is MNHNY, CDR2 SVGAGI (reference sequence). The J gene is TRBJ2-7, the V gene TRBV6-6; 7 nucleotides line up with TRBD1. The receptor was isolated from a female donor of 60 years or more with stage III squamous cell lung carcinoma. The sequencing here drew on peripheral blood, taken before any cancer treatment. DNA of the CDR3: TGTGCCAGCAGTCCCGACAGGGCCACCTACGAGCAGTACTTC. Its translation: CASSPDRATYEQYF.